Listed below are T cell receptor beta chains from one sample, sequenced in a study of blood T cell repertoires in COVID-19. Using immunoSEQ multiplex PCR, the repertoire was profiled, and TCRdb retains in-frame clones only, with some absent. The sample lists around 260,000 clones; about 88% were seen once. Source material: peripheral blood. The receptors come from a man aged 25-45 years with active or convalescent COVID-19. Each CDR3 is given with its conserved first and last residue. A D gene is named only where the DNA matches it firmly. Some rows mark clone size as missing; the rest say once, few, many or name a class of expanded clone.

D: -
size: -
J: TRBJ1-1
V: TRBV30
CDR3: CAWSRGGNTEAFF
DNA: TGTGCCTGGAGTAGGGGGGGGAACACTGAAGCTTTCTTT

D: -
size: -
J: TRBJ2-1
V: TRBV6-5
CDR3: CASSREDSEYNEQFF
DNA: TGTGCCAGCAGTCGGGAGGACAGCGAGTACAATGAGCAGTTCTTC

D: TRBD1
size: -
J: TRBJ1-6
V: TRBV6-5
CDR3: CASRKGQNNSPLHF
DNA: TGTGCCAGCAGAAAGGGACAGAATAATTCACCCCTCCACTTT

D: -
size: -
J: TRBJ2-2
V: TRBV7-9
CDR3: CASSLAGRNTGELFF
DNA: TGTGCCAGCAGCTTAGCAGGGAGGAACACCGGGGAGCTGTTTTTT

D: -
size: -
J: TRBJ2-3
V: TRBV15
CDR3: CATREQAGTSTDTQYF
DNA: TGTGCCACCAGGGAACAGGCAGGGACTAGCACAGATACGCAGTATTTT

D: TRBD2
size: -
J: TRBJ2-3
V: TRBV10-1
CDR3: CASTSGGEADTQYF
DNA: TGCGCCAGCACTAGCGGGGGGGAAGCAGATACGCAGTATTTT

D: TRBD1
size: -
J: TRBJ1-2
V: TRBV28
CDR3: CASSLLDRVGTF
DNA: TGTGCCAGCAGTTTGTTGGACAGGGTAGGCACCTTC

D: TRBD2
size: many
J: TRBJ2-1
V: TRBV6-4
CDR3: CASSISGGNNEQFF
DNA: TGTGCCAGCAGTATTAGCGGGGGCAACAATGAGCAGTTCTTC

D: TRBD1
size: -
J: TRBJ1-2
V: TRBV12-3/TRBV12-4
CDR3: CASSPISQGAHSF
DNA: TGTGCCAGCAGTCCCATCTCGCAGGGGGCTCATAGCTTC

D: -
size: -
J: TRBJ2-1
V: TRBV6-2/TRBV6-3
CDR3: CASSEEERNNEQFF
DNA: TGTGCCAGCAGTGAGGAGGAACGAAACAATGAGCAGTTCTTC

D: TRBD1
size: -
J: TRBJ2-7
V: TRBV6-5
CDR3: CASSYSTGEATYEQYF
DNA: TGTGCCAGCAGTTACTCGACAGGGGAGGCCACCTACGAGCAGTACTTC

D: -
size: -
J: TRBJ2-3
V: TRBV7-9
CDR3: CASSPPGTPTDTQYF
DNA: TGTGCCAGCAGCCCTCCCGGGACTCCCACAGATACGCAGTATTTT

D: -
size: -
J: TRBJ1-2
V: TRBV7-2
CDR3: CASSLASGTSNYGYTF
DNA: TGTGCCAGCAGCTTAGCCTCAGGCACCTCTAACTATGGCTACACCTTC

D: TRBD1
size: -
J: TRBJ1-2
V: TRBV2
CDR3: CASSRDRGQEGFGYTF
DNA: TGTGCCAGCAGCCGGGACAGGGGGCAAGAAGGGTTTGGCTACACCTTC

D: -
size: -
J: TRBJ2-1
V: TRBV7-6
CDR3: CASSLGRGGSYNEQFF
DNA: TGTGCCAGCAGCTTAGGAAGAGGGGGCTCCTACAATGAGCAGTTCTTC

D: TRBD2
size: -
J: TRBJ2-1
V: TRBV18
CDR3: CASSPPEAGGRNEQFF
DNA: TGTGCCAGCTCACCACCGGAAGCGGGGGGGCGTAATGAGCAGTTCTTC

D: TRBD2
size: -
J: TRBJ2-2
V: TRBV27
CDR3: CASSLIAGGLGGELFF
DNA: TGTGCCAGCAGTTTGATAGCGGGGGGGCTTGGCGGGGAGCTGTTTTTT

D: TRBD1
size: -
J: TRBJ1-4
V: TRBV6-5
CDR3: CATSGQGLFNEKLFF
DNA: TGTGCCACCTCTGGACAGGGATTATTTAATGAAAAACTGTTTTTT

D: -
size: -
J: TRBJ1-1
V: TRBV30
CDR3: CAWSGTGSAEAFF
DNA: TGTGCCTGGAGTGGAACAGGGTCGGCTGAAGCTTTCTTT

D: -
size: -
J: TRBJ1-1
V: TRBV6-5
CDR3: CASSYGARTSTEAFF
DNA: TGTGCCAGCAGTTACGGGGCACGGACAAGCACTGAAGCTTTCTTT

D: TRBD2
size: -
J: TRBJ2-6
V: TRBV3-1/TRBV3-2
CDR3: CASSQRGGLAIRSGANVLTF
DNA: TGTGCCAGCAGCCAAAGGGGTGGACTAGCAATTCGCTCTGGGGCCAACGTCCTGACTTTC

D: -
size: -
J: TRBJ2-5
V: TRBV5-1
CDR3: CASSSGTGTGSETQYF
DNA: TGCGCCAGCAGTAGCGGGACCGGGACAGGGAGCGAGACCCAGTACTTC

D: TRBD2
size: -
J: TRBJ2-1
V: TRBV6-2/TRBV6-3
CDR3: CASSSYGGATYNEQFF
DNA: TGTGCCAGCAGTTCATACGGGGGGGCGACCTACAATGAGCAGTTCTTC

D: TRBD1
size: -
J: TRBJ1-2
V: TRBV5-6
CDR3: CASSKIGGFNYGYTF
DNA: TGTGCCAGCAGCAAAATAGGGGGCTTCAACTATGGCTACACCTTC

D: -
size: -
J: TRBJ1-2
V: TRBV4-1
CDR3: CASSQGRDQSYGYTF
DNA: TGCGCCAGCAGCCAAGGCAGGGATCAGAGCTATGGCTACACCTTC

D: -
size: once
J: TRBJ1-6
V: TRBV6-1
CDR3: CASSEGPGSNSPLHF
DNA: TGTGCCAGCAGTGAAGGCCCAGGGTCTAATTCACCCCTCCACTTT

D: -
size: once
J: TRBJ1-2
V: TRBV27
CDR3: CASSPGRVSYGYTF
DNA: TGTGCCAGCAGCCCCGGCCGGGTGTCCTATGGCTACACCTTC

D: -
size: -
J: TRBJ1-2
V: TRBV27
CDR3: CASSLRALSGYTF
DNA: TGTGCCAGCAGTTTGAGGGCTCTAAGTGGCTACACCTTC

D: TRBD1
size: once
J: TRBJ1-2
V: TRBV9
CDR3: CASSVAPGTGNYGYTF
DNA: TGTGCCAGCAGCGTAGCTCCCGGGACAGGGAATTATGGCTACACCTTC

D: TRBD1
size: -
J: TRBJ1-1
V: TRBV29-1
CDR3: CSAGTVMTEAFF
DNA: TGCAGCGCCGGGACAGTTATGACTGAAGCTTTCTTT

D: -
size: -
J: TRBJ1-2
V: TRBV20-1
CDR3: CSASRWGGDSTGTNGYTF
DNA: TGCAGTGCTAGTAGGTGGGGGGGTGATTCGACCGGGACAAATGGCTACACCTTC

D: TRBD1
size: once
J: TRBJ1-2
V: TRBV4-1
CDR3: CASSQVGQGAFYGYTF
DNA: TGCGCCAGCAGCCAAGTAGGCCAGGGGGCTTTCTATGGCTACACCTTC

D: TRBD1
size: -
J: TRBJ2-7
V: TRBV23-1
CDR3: CASSQQGQGTLPTSYEQYF
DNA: TGCGCCAGCAGTCAGCAAGGACAGGGGACGCTTCCAACCTCCTACGAGCAGTACTTC

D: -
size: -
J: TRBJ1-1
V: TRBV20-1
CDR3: CSASRETEAFF
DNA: TGCAGTGCTAGTCGAGAAACTGAAGCTTTCTTT

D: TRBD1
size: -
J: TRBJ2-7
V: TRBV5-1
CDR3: CASSWTGSDEQYF
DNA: TGCGCCAGCAGCTGGACAGGGAGTGACGAGCAGTACTTC

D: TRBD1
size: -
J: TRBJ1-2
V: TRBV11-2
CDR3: CASSQGQTHGYTF
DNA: TGTGCCAGCAGCCAGGGACAGACACATGGCTACACCTTC

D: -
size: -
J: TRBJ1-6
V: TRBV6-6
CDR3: CASSPAGPPSVNSPLHF
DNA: TGTGCCAGCAGTCCTGCAGGCCCCCCATCCGTGAATTCACCCCTCCACTTT

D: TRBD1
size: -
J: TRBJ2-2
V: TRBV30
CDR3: CAWDRGQGNTGELFF
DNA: TGTGCCTGGGATCGGGGACAGGGAAACACCGGGGAGCTGTTTTTT

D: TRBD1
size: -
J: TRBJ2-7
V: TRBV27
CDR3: CASSRIGTGPYEQYF
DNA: TGTGCCAGCAGTCGAATCGGGACAGGACCCTACGAGCAGTACTTC

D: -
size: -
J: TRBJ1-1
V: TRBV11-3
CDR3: CASSKGGANTEAFF
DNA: TGTGCCAGCAGCAAAGGGGGGGCGAACACTGAAGCTTTCTTT

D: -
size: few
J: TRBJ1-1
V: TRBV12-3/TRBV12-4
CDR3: CASSLSPEAFF
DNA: TGTGCCAGCAGTCTGTCCCCTGAAGCTTTCTTT

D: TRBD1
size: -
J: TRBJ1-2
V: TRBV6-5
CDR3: CASSLHDRARDGYTF
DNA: TGTGCCAGCAGTTTGCACGACAGGGCCCGGGATGGCTACACCTTC

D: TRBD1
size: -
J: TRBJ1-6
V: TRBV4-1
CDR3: CASSQDAPDTGGSFPLHF
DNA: TGCGCCAGCAGCCAAGACGCCCCCGACACAGGGGGCTCTTTCCCCCTCCACTTT

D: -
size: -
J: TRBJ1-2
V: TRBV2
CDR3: CASSERYTGFYGYTF
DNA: TGTGCCAGCAGTGAAAGGTACACAGGATTCTATGGCTACACCTTC

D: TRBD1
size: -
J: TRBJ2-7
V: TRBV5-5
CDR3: CASSSGQAIYEQYF
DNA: TGTGCCAGCAGTTCCGGACAGGCAATATACGAGCAGTACTTC

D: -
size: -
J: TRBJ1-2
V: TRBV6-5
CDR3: CASSRTANYGYTF
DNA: TGTGCCAGCAGTCGGACAGCTAACTATGGCTACACCTTC

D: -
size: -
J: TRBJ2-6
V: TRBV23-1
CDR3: CASSHFWSSGANVLTF
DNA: TGCGCCAGCAGTCATTTCTGGAGCTCTGGGGCCAACGTCCTGACTTTC

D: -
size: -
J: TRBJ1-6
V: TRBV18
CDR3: CASSPPISPSPLHF
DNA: TGTGCCAGCTCACCACCGATTAGCCCCTCACCCCTCCACTTT

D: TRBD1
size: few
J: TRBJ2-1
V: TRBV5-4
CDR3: CASRQGAPSNEQFF
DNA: TGTGCCAGCAGGCAGGGGGCGCCCTCCAATGAGCAGTTCTTC

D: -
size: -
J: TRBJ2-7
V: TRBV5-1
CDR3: CASSLSDNRVGYEQYF
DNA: TGCGCCAGCAGCTTATCTGATAACAGGGTAGGGTACGAGCAGTACTTC

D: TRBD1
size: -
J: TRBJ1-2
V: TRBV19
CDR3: CASSILGQGFHGYTF
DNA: TGTGCCAGTAGTATACTGGGACAGGGGTTTCATGGCTACACCTTC

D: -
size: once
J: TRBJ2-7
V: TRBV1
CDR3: CTSSQDGTSRPSCVSYEQYF
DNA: TGCACCAGCAGCCAAGATGGGACTAGCCGACCTTCGTGCGTTTCCTACGAGCAGTACTTC

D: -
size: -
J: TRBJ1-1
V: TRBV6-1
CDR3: CASSETGFVDGRAFF
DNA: TGTGCCAGCAGTGAAACAGGGTTTGTTGATGGGCGGGCTTTCTTT

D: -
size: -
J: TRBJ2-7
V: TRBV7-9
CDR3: CASSFSSYEQYF
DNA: TGTGCCAGCAGCTTCAGCTCCTACGAGCAGTACTTC

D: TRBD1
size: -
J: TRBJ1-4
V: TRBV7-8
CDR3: CASSWGTGAVDNEKLFF
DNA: TGTGCCAGCAGTTGGGGGACAGGGGCGGTGGATAATGAAAAACTGTTTTTT

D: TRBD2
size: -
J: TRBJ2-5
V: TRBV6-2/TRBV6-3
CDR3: CASSPASGGGKETQYF
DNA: TGTGCCAGCAGTCCCGCTAGCGGGGGTGGGAAGGAGACCCAGTACTTC

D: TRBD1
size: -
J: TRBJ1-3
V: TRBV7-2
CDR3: CASSSQGRPTGLSGNTIYF
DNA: TGTGCCAGCAGCTCACAGGGGAGACCTACAGGGCTCTCTGGAAACACCATATATTTT